The 17 T cell receptor beta chains in this list originate from one sample, sequenced in a study of shared clonotypes between healthy human individuals. The assay was immunoSEQ multiplex PCR, and TCRdb's table has in-frame clones only and misses some. The top ten clones hold approximately 0.5% of a sample with more than 1 million clones, about 84% of them seen once. The sample consisted of memory CD4+ T cells from PBMCs. Sample subset: CD45RA-negative fraction. These receptor sequences come from a man between 18 and 29 years old in good health. Some clones in this sample may be carry-over from other donors' samples.

The chain has TRBV18 and TRBJ2-2, with 9 bases identical to TRBD1. Per germline, CDR1 KGHSH and CDR2 LQKENI. With 5 bases clipped from V and 2 bases from J, the junction kept 9 bases outside the gene matches. This CDR3 has 17 amino acids. The CDR3 sequence is CASSSTGTGTNTGELFF. As DNA, the CDR3 is TGTGCCAGCTCATCGACCGGGACAGGGACCAACACCGGGGAGCTGTTTTTT. Combining the CDR3 with reference TRBV18 and TRBJ2-2 gives the whole variable domain NAGVMQNPRHLVRRRGQEARLRCSPMKGHSHVYWYRQLPEEGLKFMVYLQKENIIDESGMPKERFSAEFPKEGPSILRIQQVVRGDSAAYFCASSSTGTGTNTGELFFGEGSRLTVL.

V and J are TRBV2 and TRBJ1-1; TRBD1 might be the D (6 bases). The CDR3 runs to 13 residues. Trimming left V 4 bases short and J 6 bases short, with 12 bases between. The germline V gene encodes CDR1 SNHLY and CDR2 FYNNEI. CDR3 nucleotide sequence: TGTGCCAGCAGTGTCATCAGGGGCGCTGAAGCTTTCTTT. This sequence encodes CASSVIRGAEAFF.

This clone was seen just once. The chain is built from TRBV7-2 and TRBJ2-7, with 8 bases fitting TRBD1. This CDR3 contains 13 residues. Germline V gene sequence: CDR1 SGHTA, CDR2 FQGNSA. V trimming: 5 bases; J trimming: 5 bases; junction bases outside the gene matches: 5. CDR3 amino acids: CASSQGQVDEQYF. Here the CDR3 DNA reads TGTGCCAGCAGCCAGGGACAGGTGGACGAGCAGTACTTC. The variable domain in full, with the rest retrieved from reference TRBV7-2 and TRBJ2-7, is GAGVSQSPSNKVTEKGKDVELRCDPISGHTALYWYRQSLGQGLEFLIYFQGNSAPDKSGLPSDRFSAERTGGSVSTLTIQRTQQEDSAVYLCASSQGQVDEQYFGPGTRLTVT.

The chain combines TRBV5-1 with TRBJ2-1, with a tentative D call TRBD2 (6 bases). CDR1 and CDR2 from the germline V gene are SGHRS and YFSETQ. Between the trimmed V and J ends, which lost 7 bases and 1 base, there was a span of 12 bases. The CDR3 runs 14 residues. CDR3 in DNA: TGCGCCAGCGGGTCGACTAGTTCCTACAATGAGCAGTTCTTC. Its translation is CASGSTSSYNEQFF.

The V gene is TRBV28, the J gene TRBJ1-2; D may be TRBD1 (6 bases). Germline V gives CDR1 MDHEN, CDR2 SYDVKM. The length of the CDR3 is 15 residues. The V gene lost 7 bases and the J gene lost 8 bases, with 23 bases spanning the gap. The CDR3: CASTLWDMRAGGYTF. CDR3 DNA sequence: TGTGCCAGCACCCTATGGGACATGCGGGCAGGGGGCTACACCTTC.

In this sample, this clone turned up many times. This rearrangement joins TRBV7-3 to TRBJ2-1, with 10 bases identical to TRBD2. Per germline, CDR1 SGHTA and CDR2 FQGTGA. This CDR3 has 18 amino acids. The junction had 9 bases not matched to a gene; V was cut back by 2 bases and J by 2 bases. The CDR3 bases are TGTGCCAGCAGCTTACTGAGCGGGAGGGGGTTCGCCTACAATGAGCAGTTCTTC. It yields the protein CASSLLSGRGFAYNEQFF.

The J gene is TRBJ2-3, the V gene TRBV7-3; D uncertain. Germline assignment: CDR1 SGHTA and CDR2 FQGTGA. Deletions cut 3 bases from V and 0 bases from J, with 7 bases between. The CDR3 totals 14 residues. The CDR3 nucleotides are TGTGCCAGCAGCTTCAGAACTAGCACAGATACGCAGTATTTT. As protein: CASSFRTSTDTQYF.

V gene TRBV7-3 combines with J gene TRBJ2-2; D gene unclear. This CDR3 contains 13 residues. Per the germline V gene, CDR1 is SGHTA and CDR2 is FQGTGA. Trimming took off 6 bases at V and 6 bases at J, with 11 bases between the two ends. This CDR3 is CASSPWGSGELFF. Here the CDR3 DNA reads TGTGCCAGCAGTCCGTGGGGTTCCGGGGAGCTGTTTTTT.

This clone was observed a single time. V gene TRBV6-5 combines with J gene TRBJ2-1; TRBD2 aligns across 7 bases. After removal of 6 bases from V and 2 bases from J, the junction contained 7 bases not matched to a gene. Germline CDR1 and CDR2: MNHEY and SVGAGI. The CDR3 covers 15 residues. The CDR3 spells CASRESGNTYNEQFF. Written as DNA, the CDR3 is TGTGCCAGCAGGGAGAGCGGGAACACCTACAATGAGCAGTTCTTC.

The V and J genes are TRBV5-1 and TRBJ2-2, with 11 nucleotides matching TRBD2. From germline, CDR1 is SGHRS and CDR2 YFSETQ. This CDR3 has 19 residues. Trimming removed 4 bases from V and 5 bases from J; junction bases left unmatched: 16. DNA for the CDR3: TGCGCCAGCAGCCTGGGGACTAGCGGAGATGTGAAGTGGACCGGGGAGCTGTTTTTT. Translated: CASSLGTSGDVKWTGELFF.

The rearrangement links TRBV28 to TRBJ2-1, with 9 bases aligning to TRBD2. In germline, CDR1 is MDHEN, CDR2 SYDVKM. The CDR3 totals 15 residues. Unmatched junction bases numbered 7, after V lost 5 bases and J lost 5 bases. For the CDR3, the DNA is TGTGCCAGCAGTCAGGCTAGCGGGAATCACAATGAGCAGTTCTTC. Amino acids: CASSQASGNHNEQFF.

The chain employs TRBV29-1 and TRBJ2-1; D perhaps matches TRBD2 (5 bases). The V and J ends lost 8 bases and 0 bases respectively, with 14 bases between them. Germline V gene lookup returns CDR1 SQVTM and CDR2 ANQGSEA. The CDR3 is 14 amino acids. CDR3 protein: CSTKRGSSYNEQFF. CDR3 coding DNA: TGCAGCACAAAACGGGGAAGCTCCTACAATGAGCAGTTCTTC.

The chain carries TRBV4-2 and TRBJ2-1, with 12 bases aligning to TRBD2. The CDR3 covers 16 residues. Germline values: CDR1 LGHNA, CDR2 YNFKEQ. The V gene end was trimmed by 0 bases and the J gene end by 6 bases; junction bases not matched to a gene: 3. The DNA for the CDR3 is TGTGCCAGCAGCCAAGACGCTAGCGGGAGGGCCAATGAGCAGTTCTTC. This translates into CASSQDASGRANEQFF.

Comments on this clone: The sample holds other DNA sequences that translate to the same CDR3. This rearrangement joins TRBV7-3 to TRBJ2-6; no definite D call. Germline CDR1 reads SGHTA; CDR2 reads FQGTGA. The V and J ends lost 5 bases and 0 bases respectively, with 5 bases between them. The CDR3 extends over 14 amino acids. As DNA, the CDR3 is TGTGCCAGCAGCCAGAGCTCTGGGGCCAACGTCCTGACTTTC. Amino acids: CASSQSSGANVLTF.

Concerning this clone itself: This specimen includes other DNA sequences encoding the same CDR3. J is TRBJ1-2 and V is TRBV28; D gene ambiguous. The V end lost 6 bases, the J end lost 5 bases, and 10 bases lay between the germline ends. This CDR3 spans 12 amino acids. Germline CDR1 MDHEN, CDR2 SYDVKM. CDR3 sequence reads: CASSLPQYGYTF. Written as DNA, the CDR3 is TGTGCCAGCAGCCTACCACAGTATGGCTACACCTTC.

This clone was found a few times. The rearrangement uses TRBV7-2 and TRBJ2-7; either TRBD1 or TRBD2 may fit D (6 bases each). This CDR3 region has 16 residues. V lost 5 bases and J lost 0, with 17 bases in between. The germline gives CDR1 SGHTA, CDR2 FQGNSA. Written as DNA, the CDR3 is TGTGCCAGCAGCCCGGGGGCGGACGCAAGCTCCTACGAGCAGTACTTC. This translates into CASSPGADASSYEQYF.

V and J are TRBV10-3 and TRBJ2-3, with D unresolved. The germline V gene encodes CDR1 ENHRY and CDR2 SYGVKD. V lost 8 bases, J lost 4 bases, and 10 bases lay in between. The CDR3 covers 12 residues. CDR3 DNA: TGTGCCATCTCTCCTAGAGCAGATACGCAGTATTTT. Its translation is CAISPRADTQYF.